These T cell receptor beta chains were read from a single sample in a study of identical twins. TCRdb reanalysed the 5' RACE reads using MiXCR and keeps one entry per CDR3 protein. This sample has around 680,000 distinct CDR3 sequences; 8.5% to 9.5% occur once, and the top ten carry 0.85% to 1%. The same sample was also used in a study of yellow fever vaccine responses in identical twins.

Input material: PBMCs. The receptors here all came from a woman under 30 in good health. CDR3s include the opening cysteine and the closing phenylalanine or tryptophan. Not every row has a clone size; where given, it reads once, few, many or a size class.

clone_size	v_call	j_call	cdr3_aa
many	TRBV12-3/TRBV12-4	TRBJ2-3	CASSLGRDLRDTQYF
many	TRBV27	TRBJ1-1	CASSPRDSNTEAFF
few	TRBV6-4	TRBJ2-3	CASSDSWADTQYF
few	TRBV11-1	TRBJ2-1	CASSGTGTSGSVSLYNEQFF
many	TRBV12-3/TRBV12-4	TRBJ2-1	CASRFYNEQFF
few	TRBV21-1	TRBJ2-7	CAGGGTGGFYEQYF
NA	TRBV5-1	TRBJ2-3	CASSRTGVTDTQYF
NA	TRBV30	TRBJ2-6	CACGTAGANVLTF
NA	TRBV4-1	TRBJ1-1	CASSQDRDIYANTEAFF
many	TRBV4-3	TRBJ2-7	CASSQVDNTYEQYF
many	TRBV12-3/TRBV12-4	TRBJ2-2	CASSFDRDTGELFF
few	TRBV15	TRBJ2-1	CATSRDPAAEQFF
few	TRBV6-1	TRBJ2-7	CASKFQRMTYEQYF
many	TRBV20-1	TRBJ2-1	CSARHSTGQGVNEQFF
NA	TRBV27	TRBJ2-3	CASSSRLAGWPDTQYF
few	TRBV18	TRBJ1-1	CASSNYGTVNTEAFF